This TCR beta chain is drawn from a study of CD8 T cells in ankylosing spondylitis. Study-wide results and caveats: Certain motif variants had earlier been reported in reactive arthritis synovial fluid and blood. Seemingly characteristic of ankylosing spondylitis blood was a TCR beta motif consisting of roughly 8 highly homologous variants. Clones tied to disease were said to be significantly enriched in matched ankylosing spondylitis synovial fluid. Relatively rare in peripheral blood, disease-linked clones were also CD8+.

The CDR3 is 16 amino acids. CDR1 and CDR2 (germline): KGHSH, LQKENI. The germline V and J ends were trimmed by 2 bases and 0 bases, with 10 bases remaining between them. As concerns this clonotype: No antigen is known for it.

Making the TCR beta libraries involved quantitative 5'-RACE with molecular barcodes. TCRdb recomputed calls from the 5' RACE reads with MiXCR, one row per CDR3 protein. Among more than 650,000 distinct CDR3 sequences, approximately 12% were seen once, and the ten largest hold about 0.5%. This sequence joins TRBV18 and TRBJ2-2; unclear D gene. What was sequenced was blood, either unsorted or a sorted T cell fraction (not recorded which). The clonotype comes from a male donor with ankylosing spondylitis. The CDR3 reads CASSPIFPSNTGELFF. DNA of the CDR3: TGTGCCAGCTCACCAATCTTTCCGTCGAACACCGGGGAGCTGTTTTTT.